The 15 T cell receptor beta chains below come from one sample, sequenced in a study of CD8 T cells in Susac syndrome. Random hexamers were used to reverse transcribe an amount of about 0.45 to 1 ug RNA. Using its own MiXCR run on the immunoSEQ multiplex PCR reads, TCRdb lists one record per CDR3 protein. The sample lists about 180,000 distinct CDR3 sequences; about 95% were seen once. Material: CD8+ T cells from PBMCs. These receptors originate from a human donor with multiple sclerosis.

V and J are TRBV5-1 and TRBJ2-3; 11 bases agree with TRBD2. The CDR3 extends over 16 amino acids. With 4 bases clipped from V and 6 bases from J, the junction kept 10 bases outside the gene matches. Germline CDR1 SGHRS, CDR2 YFSETQ. The CDR3 spells CASSVTSGGLADTQYF. The DNA for the CDR3 is TGCGCCAGCAGCGTCACTAGCGGGGGCCTGGCGGATACGCAGTATTTT. Full variable domain (missing parts from reference TRBV5-1 and TRBJ2-3): KAGVTQTPRYLIKTRGQQVTLSCSPISGHRSVSWYQQTPGQGLQFLFEYFSETQRNKGNFPGRFSGRQFSNSRSEMNVSTLELGDSALYLCASSVTSGGLADTQYFGPGTRLTVL.

In this sample, this clonotype turned up once. V usage is TRBV27 and J usage is TRBJ1-3, with a weak D call TRBD1 (6 bases). Looked up from germline, CDR1 is MNHEY and CDR2 is SMNVEV (reference sequence). This CDR3 is built from 16 residues. The V gene lost 2 bases and the J gene lost 0 bases, with 11 bases spanning the gap. The CDR3 here is CASSLRGGASGNTIYF. The CDR3 region has the DNA TGTGCCAGCAGTTTACGCGGGGGCGCCTCTGGAAACACCATATATTTT.

The V call is TRBV5-1, the J call TRBJ2-7; D perhaps matches TRBD1 (7 bases). CDR1 is SGHRS, CDR2 YFSETQ, per germline. This CDR3 region has 14 residues. Trimming took off 3 bases at V and 11 bases at J, with 21 bases between the two ends. The CDR3 loop reads CASSWEQGGMAEYF. CDR3 nucleotides: TGCGCCAGCAGCTGGGAGCAGGGGGGTATGGCGGAGTACTTC.

The gene calls are TRBV13 and TRBJ2-5, with a tentative D call TRBD2 (6 bases). Between the trimmed V and J ends, which lost 7 bases and 6 bases, there was a span of 15 bases. Germline values: CDR1 PRHDT, CDR2 FYEKMQ (reference sequence). The CDR3 length is 13 residues. This CDR3 reads CASNYREEQTQYF. The CDR3 DNA sequence: TGTGCCAGCAACTATAGGGAGGAGCAGACCCAGTACTTC. Variable domain in full (rest from reference TRBV13 and TRBJ2-5): AAGVIQSPRHLIKEKRETATLKCYPIPRHDTVYWYQQGPGQDPQFLISFYEKMQSDKGSIPDRFSAQQFSDYHSELNMSSLELGDSALYFCASNYREEQTQYFGPGTRLLVL.

V is TRBV12-3 or TRBV12-4 and J is TRBJ2-2; D not certain. CDR3 length equals 16 residues. V lost 4 bases, J lost 3 bases, and 15 bases lay in between. The CDR3 protein is CASSSLISPDTGELFF. The CDR3 DNA reads TGTGCCAGCAGTTCCTTGATTAGTCCCGACACCGGGGAGCTGTTTTTT.

J is TRBJ2-5 and V is TRBV6-6; no clear D. Between the trimmed V and J ends, which lost 6 bases and 0 bases, there was a span of 14 bases. Germline values: CDR1 MNHNY, CDR2 SVGAGI (reference sequence). This CDR3 has 15 amino acids. DNA for the CDR3: TGTGCCAGCAGCCGGAGAACGGAATACCAAGAGACCCAGTACTTC. Protein: CASSRRTEYQETQYF.

This chain links TRBV9 with TRBJ2-2; no reliable D call. Germline loops: CDR1 SGDLS, CDR2 YYNGEE. The CDR3 totals 13 residues. Trimming took off 0 bases at V and 3 bases at J, with 3 bases between the two ends. This CDR3 is CASSVDHTGELFF. DNA of the CDR3: TGTGCCAGCAGCGTAGATCACACCGGGGAGCTGTTTTTT.

This clonotype was seen a single time. V usage is TRBV29-1 and J usage is TRBJ1-4, with a possible D match to TRBD1 (5 bases). The CDR3 has 15 residues. The germline gives CDR1 SQVTM, CDR2 ANQGSEA. The V end was cut by 0 bases, the J end by 12 bases, with 20 bases between. CDR3 sequence (DNA): TGCAGCGTTGAAGATCGAAGGGGCCCCCCAAGAGAACTGTTTTTT. Translated: CSVEDRRGPPRELFF.

The chain employs TRBV4-1 and TRBJ1-1, with no clear D. CDR3 length: 13 amino acids. The ends were cut back, 3 bases at V and 8 bases at J, with 13 bases in the middle. Germline loops: CDR1 MGHRA, CDR2 YSYEKL. The CDR3 is CASSQIGRSEAFF. In DNA form, the CDR3 reads TGCGCCAGCAGCCAGATTGGTCGCTCCGAAGCTTTCTTT.

This chain connects TRBV3-1 to TRBJ2-5; 12 bases are shared with TRBD2. The CDR3 is 17 residues long. The V and J ends lost 2 bases and 5 bases, in that order; junction bases with no gene match: 9. CDR1 is LGHDT, CDR2 YNNKEL, per germline (reference sequence). The CDR3 protein is CASSQPASGRAGETQYF. CDR3 nucleotides: TGTGCCAGCAGCCAACCCGCTAGCGGGAGGGCCGGGGAGACCCAGTACTTC.

The chain recombines TRBV9 with TRBJ2-3, with 10 bases lining up with TRBD2. This CDR3 contains 16 residues. Looked up from germline, CDR1 is SGDLS and CDR2 is YYNGEE. The V segment lost 0 bases and the J segment 4 bases; nucleotides outside the gene matches: 5. The CDR3 DNA is TGTGCCAGCAGCGTAGTGTTAGCGGGGGGAGCAGATACGCAGTATTTT. It codes for CASSVVLAGGADTQYF.

The chain is built from TRBV6-5 and TRBJ1-5; 10 bases agree with TRBD1. The CDR3 runs 15 residues. CDR1 and CDR2 (germline): MNHEY, SVGAGI. The V and J ends lost 0 bases and 4 bases, in that order; junction bases with no gene match: 0. Here the CDR3 reads CASSYSGQGNQPQHF. The CDR3 DNA follows: TGTGCCAGCAGTTACTCGGGACAGGGGAATCAGCCCCAGCATTTT.

This sequence joins TRBV29-1 and TRBJ2-3, with D maybe TRBD2 (5 bases). From germline, CDR1 is SQVTM and CDR2 ANQGSEA. V was cut by 0 bases and J by 6 bases, with 22 bases left in between. The CDR3 length is 17 residues. The CDR3 is CSVEDLEGGTGPDTQYF. The CDR3 coding sequence is TGCAGCGTTGAAGATCTTGAGGGCGGAACGGGCCCTGATACGCAGTATTTT.

The V and J genes are TRBV20-1 and TRBJ2-7; 8 bases fit TRBD1. V dropped 2 bases and J dropped 1; count of bases not matched to a gene: 10. This CDR3 spans 16 amino acids. CDR1 is DFQATT, CDR2 SNEGSKA, per germline (reference sequence). The CDR3 nucleotides read TGCAGTGCTAGACAAATTCCGGGACAGGCATCCTACGAGCAGTACTTC. Amino acid sequence: CSARQIPGQASYEQYF.

The chain links TRBV28 to TRBJ2-3, with a possible D match to TRBD2 (5 bases). The CDR3 spans 14 residues. V lost 5 bases, J lost 6 bases, and 15 bases lay in between. The germline V gene has CDR1 MDHEN and CDR2 SYDVKM. As DNA, the CDR3 is TGTGCCAGCAGTCCCGGCCTCAAGCGGGATACGCAGTATTTT. It encodes CASSPGLKRDTQYF.